This TCR beta chain was found in a study of blood T cells in healthy people across ages. General observations from the study: In older individuals, TCR beta diversity per million T cells was lower, falling roughly linearly with age.

Ranging in age from about 6 to 100, the donors were healthy Caucasian individuals from Russia. This clonotype has just a few counts. Its specificity is not known. Germline values: CDR1 SEHNR, CDR2 FQNEAQ (reference sequence). This CDR3 has 15 residues. Trimming left V 3 bases short and J 2 bases short, with 12 bases between. Primed by a sample-barcoded 5' primer and a J-beta primer mix, a second PCR proceeded for 7 to 11 cycles. TCRdb reprocessed the 5' RACE reads via MiXCR and lists one record per CDR3 protein. The table includes more than 1,000,000 distinct CDR3 sequences, around 27% detected once. These sequences were also reported in another study, on T cells of mothers and their children.

The chain carries TRBV7-9 and TRBJ2-3, with D maybe TRBD2 (5 bases). The material sequenced was blood. The TCR comes from a girl aged 2 to 9 in good health. CDR3 sequence reads: CASSFGLPDTDTQYF. The CDR3 region has the DNA TGTGCCAGCAGCTTCGGACTTCCCGACACAGATACGCAGTATTTT.